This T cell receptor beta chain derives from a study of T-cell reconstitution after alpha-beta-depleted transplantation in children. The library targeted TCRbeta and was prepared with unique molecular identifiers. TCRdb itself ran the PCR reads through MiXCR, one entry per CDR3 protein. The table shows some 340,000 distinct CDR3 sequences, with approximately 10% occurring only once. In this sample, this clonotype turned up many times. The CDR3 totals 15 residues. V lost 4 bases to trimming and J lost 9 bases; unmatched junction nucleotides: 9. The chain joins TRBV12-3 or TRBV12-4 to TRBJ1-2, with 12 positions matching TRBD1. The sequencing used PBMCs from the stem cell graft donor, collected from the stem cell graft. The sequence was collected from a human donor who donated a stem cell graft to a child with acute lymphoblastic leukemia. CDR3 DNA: TGTGCCAGCAGTTGGGGGGGGACAGGGGGCGCGAGCTACACCTTC. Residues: CASSWGGTGGASYTF.